The 21 T cell receptor beta chains below all came from one sample that was sequenced in a study of blood T cells in healthy people across ages. A second PCR, run for 7 to 11 cycles, used a sample-barcoded 5' primer plus a J-beta primer mix. Using its own MiXCR run on the 5' RACE reads, TCRdb lists one record per CDR3 protein. The sample shows approximately 1.5 million distinct CDR3 sequences, about 31% of them seen only once. The sample comprised blood. The source is a woman aged 25 to 39 in good health.

There are a few counts of this clonotype. The chain recombines TRBV5-6 with TRBJ2-3; TRBD1 might be the D (6 bases). Trimming removed 2 bases at V and 3 bases at J, with 16 bases between. The CDR3 has 16 amino acids. The germline gives CDR1 SGHDT, CDR2 YYEEEE. The CDR3 loop is CASSFWDTRGTDTQYF. For the CDR3, the DNA is TGTGCCAGCAGCTTTTGGGACACCCGGGGAACAGATACGCAGTATTTT.

In this sample, this clonotype turned up many times. This chain links TRBV29-1 with TRBJ2-3, with a tentative D call TRBD2 (6 bases). V lost 1 base and J lost 2, with 16 bases in between. Looked up from germline, CDR1 is SQVTM and CDR2 is ANQGSEA. This CDR3 comprises 16 residues. The CDR3 DNA reads as TGCAGCGTTGAAGGACTCCGGGACTTCGCCACAGATACGCAGTATTTT. Its protein is CSVEGLRDFATDTQYF.

The rearrangement joins TRBV27 to TRBJ1-5, with 8 nucleotides matching TRBD1. Per germline, CDR1 MNHEY and CDR2 SMNVEV (reference sequence). J was trimmed by 7 bases and V by 2 bases; bases with no gene match: 19. The CDR3 sequence is 19 residues long. The CDR3 coding sequence is TGTGCCAGCAGTTTAAGGAGGTGGGTCCAGGGGGCGTTGGAGCAGCCCCAGCATTTT. It is translated as CASSLRRWVQGALEQPQHF.

The chain uses TRBV3-1 and TRBJ1-2, with D uncertain. The CDR3 extends over 14 amino acids. CDR1 LGHDT and CDR2 YNNKEL come from the germline V gene (reference sequence). V was shortened by 1 base and J by 4 bases, with 10 bases between the two germline ends. The CDR3 is CASSQGSLGYGYTF. CDR3 bases: TGTGCCAGCAGCCAAGGCAGCTTGGGCTATGGCTACACCTTC.

The chain has TRBV11-2 and TRBJ2-7; 9 bases agree with TRBD1. The CDR3 has 14 amino acids. Germline lookup yields CDR1 SGHAT and CDR2 FQNNGV. V was clipped by 5 bases and J by 5 bases; unmatched bases: 7. The CDR3 protein is CASSPGDRANEQYF. The DNA of the CDR3 is TGTGCCAGCAGCCCTGGGGACAGGGCGAACGAGCAGTACTTC.

The gene calls are TRBV30 and TRBJ2-6; D remains ambiguous. Germline V gene sequence: CDR1 GTSNPN, CDR2 SVGIG (reference sequence). V was pared by 0 bases and J by 9 bases, with 3 bases between. The CDR3 covers 11 residues. The CDR3 sequence: CAWSVDNVLTF. The CDR3 DNA is TGTGCCTGGAGTGTGGACAACGTCCTGACTTTC.

J is TRBJ2-3 and V is TRBV5-4; 12 bases are a match to TRBD2. Per germline, CDR1 SGHNT and CDR2 YYREEE (reference sequence). V dropped 2 bases and J dropped 1; count of bases not matched to a gene: 5. This CDR3 comprises 17 residues. The CDR3 nucleotides read TGTGCCAGCAGCTTAGCTAGCGGGAGGGCTGGCACAGATACGCAGTATTTT. Translating gives CASSLASGRAGTDTQYF.

The rearrangement uses TRBV3-1 and TRBJ1-2; D gene uncertain. The V gene's germline CDR1 is LGHDT and CDR2 YNNKEL (reference sequence). V lost 4 bases to trimming and J lost 8 bases, with 17 bases between them. This CDR3 region has 14 residues. CDR3 amino acids: CASSPGGRPGGYTF. As DNA, the CDR3 is TGTGCCAGCAGCCCCGGTGGCCGGCCGGGGGGCTACACCTTC. The whole variable domain, remainder taken from reference TRBV3-1 and TRBJ1-2, is DTAVSQTPKYLVTQMGNDKSIKCEQNLGHDTMYWYKQDSKKFLKIMFSYNNKELIINETVPNRFSPKSPDKAHLNLHINSLELGDSAVYFCASSPGGRPGGYTFGSGTRLTVV.

The chain combines TRBV2 with TRBJ1-1; maybe TRBD1 (5 bases). This CDR3 has 17 amino acids. Trimming left V 0 bases short and J 5 bases short, with 19 bases between. Germline V gene sequence: CDR1 SNHLY, CDR2 FYNNEI. The CDR3: CASSEALGDVSATEAFF. In nucleotides, the CDR3 is TGTGCCAGCAGTGAAGCGCTAGGGGATGTGAGTGCGACTGAAGCTTTCTTT. The variable domain in full, with the rest retrieved from reference TRBV2 and TRBJ1-1, is EPEVTQTPSHQVTQMGQEVILRCVPISNHLYFYWYRQILGQKVEFLVSFYNNEISEKSEIFDDQFSVERPDGSNFTLKIRSTKLEDSAMYFCASSEALGDVSATEAFFGQGTRLTVV.

The chain joins TRBV12-3 or TRBV12-4 to TRBJ1-1; no reliable D call. The CDR3 spans 13 residues. Trimming took 3 bases from V and 5 from J, leaving 10 bases between them. CDR3 sequence reads: CASSFGQRTEAFF. The CDR3 nucleotides are TGTGCCAGCAGTTTCGGCCAAAGGACTGAAGCTTTCTTT.

This chain joins TRBV28 and TRBJ2-5; maybe TRBD2 (6 bases). Trimming took off 6 bases at V and 3 bases at J, with 17 bases between the two ends. Germline CDR1 and CDR2: MDHEN and SYDVKM. CDR3 size: 15 residues. The chain's CDR3 is CASRGIWRVEETQYF. The CDR3 DNA is TGTGCCAGCAGGGGAATTTGGAGGGTGGAAGAGACCCAGTACTTC.

CDR3 region: CSARDPSGSVLETQYF. For the CDR3, the DNA is TGCAGTGCTAGAGATCCTAGCGGGAGCGTTTTGGAGACCCAGTACTTC. The J gene is TRBJ2-5, the V gene TRBV20-1; 10 nucleotides match TRBD2. After removal of 0 bases from V and 5 bases from J, the junction contained 9 bases not matched to a gene. Germline values: CDR1 DFQATT, CDR2 SNEGSKA (reference sequence). CDR3 length equals 16 residues.

With regard to this clonotype: One end of the junction is discordant with germline, which a read error may explain. This chain joins TRBV12-3 or TRBV12-4 and TRBJ1-1; perhaps TRBD1 as D (6 bases). This CDR3 comprises 15 residues. The CDR3 DNA follows: TGTGCCGGCAGACGCAGGGGAGGCATGAACACTGAAGCTTTCTTT. This encodes CAGRRRGGMNTEAFF.

This clonotype has only a few counts. V gene TRBV9 combines with J gene TRBJ2-3, with TRBD2 identical over 7 bases. Germline V gene lookup returns CDR1 SGDLS and CDR2 YYNGEE. V was clipped by 4 bases and J by 2 bases; unmatched bases: 13. The CDR3 runs 17 residues. The CDR3 loop is CASSPPVGGGSTDTQYF. CDR3 DNA sequence: TGTGCCAGCAGCCCTCCAGTGGGGGGGGGATCCACAGATACGCAGTATTTT.

This clonotype has more than one count but fewer than ten. The CDR3 DNA is TGCAGTGCTCCCCAATCGGGGCAGCTACTAGAGACCCAGTACTTC. Translating it yields CSAPQSGQLLETQYF. The J gene is TRBJ2-5, the V gene TRBV20-1; either TRBD1 or TRBD2 may supply D (5 bases each). V lost 5 bases to trimming and J lost 4 bases, with 20 bases between them. Germline V lookup: CDR1 DFQATT, CDR2 SNEGSKA (reference sequence). This CDR3 comprises 15 residues.

This clonotype was seen repeatedly, ten times or more. The chain couples TRBV20-1 to TRBJ2-7; D remains ambiguous. This CDR3 has 11 residues. V gave up 6 bases and J gave up 7 bases, with 13 bases separating them. Germline V gives CDR1 DFQATT, CDR2 SNEGSKA (reference sequence). This CDR3 is CSASRPPEQYF. Written as DNA, the CDR3 is TGCAGTGCCTCACGTCCCCCGGAGCAGTACTTC.

In this sample, this clonotype turned up many times. The rearrangement uses TRBV20-1 and TRBJ2-5; no reliable D call. There are 11 residues in the CDR3. Trimming stripped 6 bases from V and 2 bases from J, with 7 bases between. Per the germline V gene, CDR1 is DFQATT and CDR2 is SNEGSKA (reference sequence). CDR3 sequence: CSAIQQETQYF. The CDR3 nucleotides are TGCAGTGCGATACAGCAAGAGACCCAGTACTTC.

The chain links TRBV3-1 to TRBJ2-7, with TRBD1 as a possible D gene (7 bases). V was pared by 1 base and J by 4 bases, with 14 bases between. The V gene's germline CDR1 is LGHDT and CDR2 YNNKEL (reference sequence). The CDR3 runs 15 residues. The CDR3 sequence is CASSQAGAGGYEQYF. The CDR3 DNA reads TGTGCCAGCAGCCAAGCGGGGGCAGGGGGGTACGAGCAGTACTTC.

This clonotype appeared a few times. The chain joins TRBV7-2 to TRBJ1-2; D is unresolved. CDR1 is SGHTA, CDR2 FQGNSA, per germline. There are 15 residues in the CDR3. The germline V and J ends were trimmed by 5 bases and 5 bases, with 18 bases remaining between them. The CDR3 DNA follows: TGTGCCAGCAGCACGGACCGCGGGTCAACTTATGGCTACACCTTC. Translating gives CASSTDRGSTYGYTF.

This clonotype was seen a single time. The genes are TRBV3-1 and TRBJ1-1; D ambiguous. The V gene's germline CDR1 is LGHDT and CDR2 YNNKEL (reference sequence). The CDR3 loop spans 11 amino acids. V was pared by 4 bases and J by 11 bases, with 11 bases between. CDR3 in amino acids: CASSPGDAAFF. The CDR3 DNA is TGTGCCAGCAGCCCCGGCGATGCGGCTTTCTTT.

V gene TRBV29-1 combines with J gene TRBJ2-5, with 9 positions matching TRBD2. Germline V lookup: CDR1 SQVTM, CDR2 ANQGSEA. This CDR3 has 15 amino acids. V trimming: 0 bases; J trimming: 5 bases; junction bases outside the gene matches: 7. The CDR3 DNA reads as TGCAGCGTTGAAGATAGCGGGAGCGGTGCGGAGACCCAGTACTTC. As protein: CSVEDSGSGAETQYF.